This TCR beta chain was found in a study of blood T cell repertoires in COVID-19 (dated by TCRdb to the early 2020s). Describing the broader study: Samples from collaborators originated in the United States, Italy and Spain and spanned both the acute and convalescent phases of COVID-19. Nearly every sample came with metadata listing a de-identified subject ID, COVID-19 status, age in years and sex. Samples came from the ongoing ImmuneRACE study (first 160 participants) plus 1,254 subjects from 6 global collaborators. Deeply sampled blood TCRbeta repertoires from subjects exposed to, actively infected with, or recovered from COVID-19 were included in the dataset. The repertoires were released in a freely available public database meant as a resource for research on the immune response to SARS-CoV-2. Where available, HLA class I and class II types were obtained from metadata supplied by the sample provider rather than from assay-based typing. The prospective study material was composed of cDNA or gDNA derived from T cells, B-cell-depleted T cells, or PBMCs.

In the case of this clone: Its antigen is not yet known. No clone much larger than this one lies a single base away; base qualities are absent.

V gives up 4 bases and J gives up 1 base, and the segment between their germline ends measures 11 bases. CDR1 and CDR2 were assigned from the germline V gene (reference sequence) as SEHNR and FQNEAQ. Counted from cysteine to phenylalanine, this CDR3 has 14 amino acids. The DNA shown is the 42-base CDR3, in frame from base 1. In the prospective study, participants were 18 to 89 years old, resided in about two dozen geographic areas of the United States, and were enrolled through a virtual design. To assign participants to cohorts, the prospective study relied on clinical history that participants themselves reported in a screening survey and a study questionnaire. Recovered participants in ImmuneRACE Cohort 3 were defined as having two consecutive negative NP/OP PCR tests, clearance from a healthcare professional, or resolution of symptoms. In the prospective study, mobile phlebotomists collected whole blood, serum and a nasopharyngeal or oropharyngeal swab from each participant. Additional blood draws and questionnaires over an approximately 2-month period could optionally be provided by prospective study participants. Before DNA extraction, prospective study blood samples were shipped either frozen or at room temperature.

Results and caveats for the whole study, not just this receptor: How much clinical and demographic metadata was included differed by source and by participant, and the metadata was provided uncurated.

TCRbeta CDR3 regions were amplified from genomic DNA using the immunoSEQ Assay, a bias-controlled multiplex PCR. The published analysis was carried out like this. The number of nucleated cells in each sample was estimated from the amplification of reference gene primers within the assay. To quantify the absolute abundance of each unique TCRbeta CDR3 rearrangement, sequence reads were collapsed and filtered. For each sample, productive Simpson clonality was calculated as the square root of Simpson's diversity index over productive rearrangements. Imported from immuneACCESS, the table was reduced by TCRdb to in-frame sequences with V and J called. These copies leave out some clones; in studies compared against another copy, an unresolved V gene accounts for under half, and the cause of the remainder is not known. The V and J calls and clone size are taken from that table; D and trimming were inferred from the DNA. The table for this sample lists around 260,000 clones; 90% of them were counted only once. 0.95% to 1.3% of the sample is in the top ten clones.

This clonotype was obtained from a woman in her twenties or thirties who had recovered from COVID-19. Sequencing was done on a sample of PBMCs or T cells enriched from blood (not recorded which). The chain is assembled from TRBV7-9 and TRBJ2-7, with TRBD1 tentatively as D gene (6 bases match). The nucleotides are TGTGCCAGCAGCTCTGCACAGGGATCCTACGAGCAGTACTTC. Its coded protein is CASSSAQGSYEQYF. Reference TRBV7-9 and TRBJ2-7 genes cover what lies past the CDR3, so the full variable domain is DTGVSQNPRHKITKRGQNVTFRCDPISEHNRLYWYRQTLGQGPEFLTYFQNEAQLEKSRLLSDRFSAERPKGSFSTLEIQRTEQGDSAMYLCASSSAQGSYEQYFGPGTRLTVT.